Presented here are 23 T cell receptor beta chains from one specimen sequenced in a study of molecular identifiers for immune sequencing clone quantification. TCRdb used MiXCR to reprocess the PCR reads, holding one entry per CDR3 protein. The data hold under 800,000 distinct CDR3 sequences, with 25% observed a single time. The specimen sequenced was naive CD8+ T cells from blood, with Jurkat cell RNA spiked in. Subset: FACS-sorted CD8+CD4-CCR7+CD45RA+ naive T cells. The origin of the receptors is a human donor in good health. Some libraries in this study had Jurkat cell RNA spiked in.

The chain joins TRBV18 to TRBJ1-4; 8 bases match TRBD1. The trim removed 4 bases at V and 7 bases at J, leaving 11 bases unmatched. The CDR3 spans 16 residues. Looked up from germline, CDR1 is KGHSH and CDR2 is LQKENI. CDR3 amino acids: CASSLSGGASSEKLFF. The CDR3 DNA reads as TGTGCCAGCTCACTATCAGGGGGCGCGTCTAGTGAAAAACTGTTTTTT.

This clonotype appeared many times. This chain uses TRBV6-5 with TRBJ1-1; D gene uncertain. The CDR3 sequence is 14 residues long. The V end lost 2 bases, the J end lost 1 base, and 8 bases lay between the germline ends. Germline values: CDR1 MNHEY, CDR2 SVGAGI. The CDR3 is CASSYGVGNTEAFF. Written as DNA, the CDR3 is TGTGCCAGCAGTTACGGCGTGGGGAACACTGAAGCTTTCTTT.

As DNA, the CDR3 is TGCGCCAGCAGCCAAGATGGGCCCGACAGCAGTCCCTACGAGCAGTACTTC. Translated, it gives CASSQDGPDSSPYEQYF. The rearrangement joins TRBV4-1 to TRBJ2-7; D is perhaps TRBD1 (5 bases). Trimming removed 0 bases at V and 2 bases at J, with 17 bases between. CDR1 and CDR2 (germline): MGHRA, YSYEKL. The CDR3 has 17 residues.

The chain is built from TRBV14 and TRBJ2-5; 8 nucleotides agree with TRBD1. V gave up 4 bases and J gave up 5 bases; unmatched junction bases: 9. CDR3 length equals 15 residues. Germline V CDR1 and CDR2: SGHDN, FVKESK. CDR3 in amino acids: CASSPYAGGGETQYF. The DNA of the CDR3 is TGTGCCAGCAGCCCCTATGCAGGGGGCGGCGAGACCCAGTACTTC. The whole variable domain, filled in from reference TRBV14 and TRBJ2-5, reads EAGVTQFPSHSVIEKGQTVTLRCDPISGHDNLYWYRRVMGKEIKFLLHFVKESKQDESGMPNNRFLAERTGGTYSTLKVQPAELEDSGVYFCASSPYAGGGETQYFGPGTRLLVL.

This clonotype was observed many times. In DNA, the CDR3 is TGTGCCACAGGTAGTGTCTATGGCTACACCTTC. It specifies CATGSVYGYTF. This chain uses TRBV7-9 with TRBJ1-2, with D hard to call. Germline CDR1 is SEHNR and CDR2 is FQNEAQ (reference sequence). This CDR3 spans 11 amino acids. V was pared by 10 bases and J by 4 bases, with 10 bases between.

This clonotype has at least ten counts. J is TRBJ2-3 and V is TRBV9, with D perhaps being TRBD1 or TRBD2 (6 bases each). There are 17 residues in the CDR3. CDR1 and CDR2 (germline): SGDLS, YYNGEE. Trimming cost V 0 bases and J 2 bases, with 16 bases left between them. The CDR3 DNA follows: TGTGCCAGCAGCGTAGAGGGCACGGGGGCTAACACAGATACGCAGTATTTT. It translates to CASSVEGTGANTDTQYF. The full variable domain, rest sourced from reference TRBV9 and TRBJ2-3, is DSGVTQTPKHLITATGQRVTLRCSPRSGDLSVYWYQQSLDQGLQFLIQYYNGEERAKGNILERFSAQQFPDLHSELNLSSLELGDSALYFCASSVEGTGANTDTQYFGPGTRLTVL.

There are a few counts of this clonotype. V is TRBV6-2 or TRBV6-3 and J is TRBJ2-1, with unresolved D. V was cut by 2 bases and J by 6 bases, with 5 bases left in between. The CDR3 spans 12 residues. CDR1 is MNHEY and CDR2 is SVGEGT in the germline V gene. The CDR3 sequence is CASSYPGNEQFF. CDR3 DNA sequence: TGTGCCAGCAGTTACCCGGGCAATGAGCAGTTCTTC.

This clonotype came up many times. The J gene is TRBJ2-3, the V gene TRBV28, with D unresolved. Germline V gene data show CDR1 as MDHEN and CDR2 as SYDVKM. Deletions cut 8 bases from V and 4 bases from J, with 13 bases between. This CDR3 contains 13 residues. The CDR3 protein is CASRRPLADTQYF. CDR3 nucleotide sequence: TGTGCCAGCCGTCGGCCCCTAGCAGATACGCAGTATTTT.

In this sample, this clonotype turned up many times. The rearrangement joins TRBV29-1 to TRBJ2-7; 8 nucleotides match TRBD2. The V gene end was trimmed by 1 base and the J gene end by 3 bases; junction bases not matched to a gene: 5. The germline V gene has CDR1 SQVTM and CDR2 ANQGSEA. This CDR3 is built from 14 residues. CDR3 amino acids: CSVEVAGSNYEQYF. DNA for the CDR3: TGCAGCGTTGAAGTAGCGGGAAGCAACTACGAGCAGTACTTC.

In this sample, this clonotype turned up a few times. The CDR3 is CASSPTGQGGETQYF. CDR3 coding DNA: TGCGCCAGCAGCCCCACGGGACAGGGTGGCGAGACCCAGTACTTC. J is TRBJ2-5 and V is TRBV4-1, with 9 bases lining up with TRBD1. Losses at the gene ends were 4 bases for V and 5 bases for J; bases not matched to a gene: 8. The germline gives CDR1 MGHRA, CDR2 YSYEKL. The CDR3 length is 15 residues.

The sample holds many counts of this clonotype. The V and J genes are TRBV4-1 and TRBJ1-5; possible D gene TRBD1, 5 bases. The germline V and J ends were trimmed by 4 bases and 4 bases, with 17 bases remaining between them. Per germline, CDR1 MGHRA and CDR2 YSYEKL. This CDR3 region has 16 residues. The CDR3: CASSPRQSRGNQPQHF. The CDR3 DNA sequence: TGCGCCAGCAGCCCTAGACAGTCTAGGGGTAATCAGCCCCAGCATTTT.

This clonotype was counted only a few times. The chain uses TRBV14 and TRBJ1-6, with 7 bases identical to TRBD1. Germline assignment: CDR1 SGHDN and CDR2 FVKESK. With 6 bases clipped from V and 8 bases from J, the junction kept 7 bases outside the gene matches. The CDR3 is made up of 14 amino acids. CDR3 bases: TGTGCCAGCAGTCCACAGGGGTGGGATTCACCCCTCCACTTT. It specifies CASSPQGWDSPLHF.

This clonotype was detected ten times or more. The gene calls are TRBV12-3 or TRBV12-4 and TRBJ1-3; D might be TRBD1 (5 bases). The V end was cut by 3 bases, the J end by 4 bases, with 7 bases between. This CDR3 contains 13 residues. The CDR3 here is CASSLGPGNTIYF. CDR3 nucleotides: TGTGCCAGCAGTTTGGGGCCAGGAAACACCATATATTTT.

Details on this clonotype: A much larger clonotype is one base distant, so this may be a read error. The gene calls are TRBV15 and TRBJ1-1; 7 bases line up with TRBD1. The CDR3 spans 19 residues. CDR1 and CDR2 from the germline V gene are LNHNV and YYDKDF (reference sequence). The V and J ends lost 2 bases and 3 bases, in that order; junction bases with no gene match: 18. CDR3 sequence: CATSRIDRVYSGGYTEAFF. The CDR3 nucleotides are TGTGCCACCAGCAGAATTGACAGGGTATATTCGGGGGGTTACACTGAAGCTTTCTTT.

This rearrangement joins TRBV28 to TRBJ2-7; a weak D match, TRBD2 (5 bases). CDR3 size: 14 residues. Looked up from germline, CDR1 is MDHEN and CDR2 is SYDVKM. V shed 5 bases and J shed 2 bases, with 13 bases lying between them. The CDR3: CASSPPAEAYEQYF. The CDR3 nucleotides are TGTGCCAGCAGTCCTCCCGCGGAGGCCTACGAGCAGTACTTC.

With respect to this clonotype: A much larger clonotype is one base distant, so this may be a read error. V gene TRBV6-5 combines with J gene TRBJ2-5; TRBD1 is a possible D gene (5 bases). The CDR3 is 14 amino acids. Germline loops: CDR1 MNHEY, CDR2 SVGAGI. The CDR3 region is CAGSAIDSQETQYF. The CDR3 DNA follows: TGTGCCGGCAGTGCGATAGACAGTCAAGAGACCCAGTACTTC.

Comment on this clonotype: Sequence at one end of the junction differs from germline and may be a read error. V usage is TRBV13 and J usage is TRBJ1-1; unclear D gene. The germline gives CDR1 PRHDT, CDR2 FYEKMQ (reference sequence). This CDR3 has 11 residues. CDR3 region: CASSFNTEAIF. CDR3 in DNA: TGTGCCAGCAGCTTTAACACTGAAGCTATCTTT. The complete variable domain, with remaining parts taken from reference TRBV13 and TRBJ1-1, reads AAGVIQSPRHLIKEKRETATLKCYPIPRHDTVYWYQQGPGQDPQFLISFYEKMQSDKGSIPDRFSAQQFSDYHSELNMSSLELGDSALYFCASSFNTEAIFGQGTRLTVV.

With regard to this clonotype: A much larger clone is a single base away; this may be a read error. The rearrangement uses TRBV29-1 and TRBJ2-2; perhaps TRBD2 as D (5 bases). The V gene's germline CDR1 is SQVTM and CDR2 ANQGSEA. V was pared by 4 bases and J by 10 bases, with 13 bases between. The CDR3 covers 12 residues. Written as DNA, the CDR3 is TGCAGCGTTGTAGAGGGATCCGAGGAGCTGTTTTTT. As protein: CSVVEGSEELFF.

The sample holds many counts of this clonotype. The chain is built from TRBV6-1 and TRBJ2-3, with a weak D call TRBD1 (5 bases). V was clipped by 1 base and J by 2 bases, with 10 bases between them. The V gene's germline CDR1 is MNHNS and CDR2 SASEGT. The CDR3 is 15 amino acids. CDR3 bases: TGTGCCAGCAGTGAAGAGGTGGGGCTCACAGATACGCAGTATTTT. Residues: CASSEEVGLTDTQYF.

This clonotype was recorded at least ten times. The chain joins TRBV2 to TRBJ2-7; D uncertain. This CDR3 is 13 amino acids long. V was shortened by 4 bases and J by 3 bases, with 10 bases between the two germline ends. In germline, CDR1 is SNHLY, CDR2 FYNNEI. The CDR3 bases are TGTGCCAGCAGTGTAGGAGCCCTCTACGAGCAGTACTTC. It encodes CASSVGALYEQYF.

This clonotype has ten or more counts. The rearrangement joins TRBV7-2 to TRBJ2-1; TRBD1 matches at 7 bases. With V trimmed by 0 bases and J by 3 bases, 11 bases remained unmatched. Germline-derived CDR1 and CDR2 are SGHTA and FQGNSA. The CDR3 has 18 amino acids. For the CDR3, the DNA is TGTGCCAGCAGCTTAGCGGGAATACTGGGACAGAACTACAATGAGCAGTTCTTC. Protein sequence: CASSLAGILGQNYNEQFF.

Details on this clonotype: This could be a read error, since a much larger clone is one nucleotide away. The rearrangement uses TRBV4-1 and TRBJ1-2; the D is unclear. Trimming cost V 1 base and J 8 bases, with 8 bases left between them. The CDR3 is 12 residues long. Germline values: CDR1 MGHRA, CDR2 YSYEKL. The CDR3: CASSQGRIGYTF. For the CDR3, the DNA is TGCGCCAGCAGCCAAGGTAGGATCGGCTACACCTTC.

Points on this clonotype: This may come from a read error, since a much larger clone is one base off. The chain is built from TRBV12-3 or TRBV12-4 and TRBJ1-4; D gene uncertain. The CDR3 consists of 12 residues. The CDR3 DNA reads TGTGCCAGCAGCCCGGGCAATGAAATACTGTTTTTT. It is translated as CASSPGNEILFF.